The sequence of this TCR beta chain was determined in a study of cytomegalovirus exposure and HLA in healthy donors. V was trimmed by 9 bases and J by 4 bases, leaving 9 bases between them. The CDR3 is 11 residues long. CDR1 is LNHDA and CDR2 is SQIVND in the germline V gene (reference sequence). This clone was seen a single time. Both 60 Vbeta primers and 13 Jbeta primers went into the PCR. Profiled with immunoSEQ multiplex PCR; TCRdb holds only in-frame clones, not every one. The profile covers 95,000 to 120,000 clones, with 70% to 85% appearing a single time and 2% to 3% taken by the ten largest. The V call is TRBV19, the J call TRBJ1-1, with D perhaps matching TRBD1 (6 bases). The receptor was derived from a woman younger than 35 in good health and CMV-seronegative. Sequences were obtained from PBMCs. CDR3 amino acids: CASGQFTEAFF. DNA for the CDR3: TGTGCCAGCGGACAGTTCACTGAAGCTTTCTTT.